This T cell receptor beta chain was identified during a study of blood T cells in healthy people across ages. This clonotype was detected a few times. Its antigen is as yet unknown. Study findings and constraints: The lack of PBMC sorting stopped any conclusive naive versus antigen-experienced comparison.

For the second PCR, which ran for roughly 7 to 11 cycles, a sample-barcoded 5' primer and a J-beta primer mix were used. From the 5' RACE reads, TCRdb called clonotypes with MiXCR, one entry per CDR3 protein. This sample has about 1.7 million distinct CDR3 sequences, with 28% found just once. Researchers collected around 11 milliliters of peripheral blood from every single donor. CDR1 and CDR2 (germline): SQVTM, ANQGSEA. The V and J ends lost 7 bases and 6 bases, in that order; junction bases with no gene match: 9. There are 14 residues in the CDR3. This TCR was sampled from a woman in her 30s in good health. The chain recombines TRBV29-1 with TRBJ2-2; 9 bases line up with TRBD1. The material sequenced was blood. In DNA form, the CDR3 reads TGCAGCGCCCTCGGGACAGGGAAGGCCGGGGAGCTGTTTTTT. Protein sequence: CSALGTGKAGELFF.